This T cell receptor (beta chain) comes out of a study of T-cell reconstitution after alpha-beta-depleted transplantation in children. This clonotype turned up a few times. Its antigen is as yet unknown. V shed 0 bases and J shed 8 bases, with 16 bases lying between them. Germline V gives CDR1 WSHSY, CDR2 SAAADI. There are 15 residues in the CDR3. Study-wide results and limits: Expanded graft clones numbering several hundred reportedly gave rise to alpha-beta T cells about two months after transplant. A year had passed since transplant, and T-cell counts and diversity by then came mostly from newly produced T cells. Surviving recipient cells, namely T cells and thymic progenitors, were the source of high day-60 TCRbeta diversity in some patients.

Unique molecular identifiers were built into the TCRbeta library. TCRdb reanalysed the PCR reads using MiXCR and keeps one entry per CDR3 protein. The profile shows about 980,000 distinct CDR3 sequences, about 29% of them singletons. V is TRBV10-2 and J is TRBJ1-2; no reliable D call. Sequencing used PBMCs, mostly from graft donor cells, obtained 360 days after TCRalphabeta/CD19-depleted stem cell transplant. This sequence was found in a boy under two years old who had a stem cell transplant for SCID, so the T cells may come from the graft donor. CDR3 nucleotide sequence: TGCGCCAGCAGTGAGTCGAGTGGACGGGAACCCGGCTACACCTTC. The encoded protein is CASSESSGREPGYTF.